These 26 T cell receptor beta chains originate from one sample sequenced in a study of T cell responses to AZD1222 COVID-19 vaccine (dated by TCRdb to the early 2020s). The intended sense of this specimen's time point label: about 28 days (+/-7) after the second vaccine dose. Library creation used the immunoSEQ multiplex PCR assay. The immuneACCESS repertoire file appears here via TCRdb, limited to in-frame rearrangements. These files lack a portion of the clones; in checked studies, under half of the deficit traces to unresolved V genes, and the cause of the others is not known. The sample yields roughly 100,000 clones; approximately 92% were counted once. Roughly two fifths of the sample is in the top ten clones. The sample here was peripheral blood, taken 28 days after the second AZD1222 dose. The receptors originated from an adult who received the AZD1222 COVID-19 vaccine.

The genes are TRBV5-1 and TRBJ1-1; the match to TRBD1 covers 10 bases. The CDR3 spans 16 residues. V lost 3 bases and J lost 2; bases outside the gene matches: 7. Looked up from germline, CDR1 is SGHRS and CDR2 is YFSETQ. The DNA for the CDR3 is TGCGCCAGCAGCTACGGACAGGGGGGGACAAACACTGAAGCTTTCTTT. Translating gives CASSYGQGGTNTEAFF.

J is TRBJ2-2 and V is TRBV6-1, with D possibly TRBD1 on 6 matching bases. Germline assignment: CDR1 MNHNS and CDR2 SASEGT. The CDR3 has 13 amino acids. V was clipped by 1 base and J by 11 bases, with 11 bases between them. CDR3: CASSEVRGIELFF. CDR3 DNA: TGTGCCAGCAGTGAAGTAAGGGGGATTGAGCTGTTTTTT.

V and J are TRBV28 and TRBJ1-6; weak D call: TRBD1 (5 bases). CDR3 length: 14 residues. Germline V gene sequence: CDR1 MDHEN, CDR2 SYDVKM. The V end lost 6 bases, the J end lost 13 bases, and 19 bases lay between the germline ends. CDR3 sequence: CASSTTGFRSPLHF. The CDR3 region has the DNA TGTGCCAGCAGCACAACAGGTTTCAGGTCGCCCCTCCACTTT.

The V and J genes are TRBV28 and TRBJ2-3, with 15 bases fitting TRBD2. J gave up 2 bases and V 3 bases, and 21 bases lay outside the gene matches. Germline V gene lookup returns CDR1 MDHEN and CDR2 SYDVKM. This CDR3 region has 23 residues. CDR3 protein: CASSFGTPGSGLAGGPSTDTQYF. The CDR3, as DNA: TGTGCCAGCAGTTTCGGGACACCCGGTTCTGGACTAGCGGGAGGGCCCTCCACAGATACGCAGTATTTT.

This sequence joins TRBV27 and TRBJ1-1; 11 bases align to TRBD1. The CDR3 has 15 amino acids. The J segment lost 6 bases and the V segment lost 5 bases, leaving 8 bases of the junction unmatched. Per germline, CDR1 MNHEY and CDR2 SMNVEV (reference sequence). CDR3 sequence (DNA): TGTGCCAGCAGTGATGGGACAGGGGGGGCGGCTGAAGCTTTCTTT. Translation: CASSDGTGGAAEAFF.

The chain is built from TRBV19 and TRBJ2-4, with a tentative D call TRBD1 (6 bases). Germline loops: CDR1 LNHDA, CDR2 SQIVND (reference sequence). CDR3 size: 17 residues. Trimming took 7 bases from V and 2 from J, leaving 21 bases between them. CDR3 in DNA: TGTGCCAGTACCTCAGGGGCCGCCAGCGAGACCAAAAACATTCAGTACTTC. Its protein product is CASTSGAASETKNIQYF.

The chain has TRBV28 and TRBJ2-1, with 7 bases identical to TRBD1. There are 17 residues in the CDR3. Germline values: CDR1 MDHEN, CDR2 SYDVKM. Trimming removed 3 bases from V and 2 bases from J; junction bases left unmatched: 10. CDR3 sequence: CASSFTSQGFPYNEQFF. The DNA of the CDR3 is TGTGCCAGCAGTTTCACTTCACAGGGGTTCCCCTACAATGAGCAGTTCTTC.

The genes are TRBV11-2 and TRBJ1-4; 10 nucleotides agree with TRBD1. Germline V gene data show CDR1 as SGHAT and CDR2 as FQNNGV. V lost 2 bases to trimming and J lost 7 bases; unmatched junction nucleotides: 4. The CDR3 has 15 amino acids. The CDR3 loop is CASSLSTGGFEKLFF. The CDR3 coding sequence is TGTGCCAGCAGCTTATCGACAGGGGGCTTTGAAAAACTGTTTTTT. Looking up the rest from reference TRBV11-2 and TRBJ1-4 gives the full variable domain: EAGVAQSPRYKIIEKRQSVAFWCNPISGHATLYWYQQILGQGPKLLIQFQNNGVVDDSQLPKDRFSAERLKGVDSTLKIQPAKLEDSAVYLCASSLSTGGFEKLFFGSGTQLSVL.

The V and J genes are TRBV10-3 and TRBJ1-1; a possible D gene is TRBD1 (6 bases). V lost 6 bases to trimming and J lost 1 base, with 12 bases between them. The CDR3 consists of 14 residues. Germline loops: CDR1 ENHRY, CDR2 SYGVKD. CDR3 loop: CAISAQGGNTEAFF. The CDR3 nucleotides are TGTGCCATCAGCGCACAGGGAGGGAACACTGAAGCTTTCTTT.

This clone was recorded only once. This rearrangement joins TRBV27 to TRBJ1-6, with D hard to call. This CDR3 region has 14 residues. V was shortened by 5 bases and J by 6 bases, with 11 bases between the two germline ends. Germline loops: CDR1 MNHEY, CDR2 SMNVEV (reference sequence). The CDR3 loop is CASSPRAFNSPLHF. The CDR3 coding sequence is TGTGCCAGCAGTCCGCGGGCCTTTAATTCACCCCTCCACTTT.

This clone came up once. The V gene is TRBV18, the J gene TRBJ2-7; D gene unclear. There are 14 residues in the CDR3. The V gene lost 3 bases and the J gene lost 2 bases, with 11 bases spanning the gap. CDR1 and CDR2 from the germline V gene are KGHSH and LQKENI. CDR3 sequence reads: CASSPPYGPYEQYF. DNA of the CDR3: TGTGCCAGCTCACCCCCCTACGGCCCCTACGAGCAGTACTTC.

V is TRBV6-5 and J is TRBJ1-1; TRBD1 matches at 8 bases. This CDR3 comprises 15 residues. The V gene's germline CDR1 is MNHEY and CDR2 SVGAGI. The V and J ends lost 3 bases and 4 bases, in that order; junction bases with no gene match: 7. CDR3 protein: CASSYTGGVSTEAFF. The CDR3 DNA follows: TGTGCCAGCAGTTATACAGGGGGTGTATCCACTGAAGCTTTCTTT.

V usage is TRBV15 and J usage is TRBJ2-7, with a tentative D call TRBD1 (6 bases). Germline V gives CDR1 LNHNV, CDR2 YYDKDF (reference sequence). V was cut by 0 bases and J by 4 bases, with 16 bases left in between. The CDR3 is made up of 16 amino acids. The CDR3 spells CATSRDKGETGYEQYF. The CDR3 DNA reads TGTGCCACCAGCAGAGATAAAGGGGAAACAGGGTACGAGCAGTACTTC. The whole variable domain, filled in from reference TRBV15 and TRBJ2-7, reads DAMVIQNPRYQVTQFGKPVTLSCSQTLNHNVMYWYQQKSSQAPKLLFHYYDKDFNNEADTPDNFQSRRPNTSFCFLDIRSPGLGDTAMYLCATSRDKGETGYEQYFGPGTRLTVT.

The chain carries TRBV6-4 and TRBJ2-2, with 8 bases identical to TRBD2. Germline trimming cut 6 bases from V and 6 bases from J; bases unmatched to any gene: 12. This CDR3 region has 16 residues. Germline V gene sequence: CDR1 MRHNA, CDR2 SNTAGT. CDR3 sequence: CASRKEAGVPSGELFF. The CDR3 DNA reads TGTGCCAGCAGAAAAGAAGCGGGAGTCCCATCCGGGGAGCTGTTTTTT.

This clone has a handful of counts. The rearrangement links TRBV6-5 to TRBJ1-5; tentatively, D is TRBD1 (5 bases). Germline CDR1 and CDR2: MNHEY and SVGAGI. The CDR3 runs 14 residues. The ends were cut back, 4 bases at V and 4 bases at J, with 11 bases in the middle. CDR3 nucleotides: TGTGCCAGCAGTTTAGGGGTGGGAAATCAGCCCCAGCATTTT. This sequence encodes CASSLGVGNQPQHF.

The CDR3 DNA follows: TGTGCCTGGAGTTCCGGGCCTGGGGCTAGGGTCAACACCATATATTTT. Encoded protein: CAWSSGPGARVNTIYF. The rearrangement links TRBV30 to TRBJ1-3; possible D gene TRBD1, 5 bases. Germline V gene sequence: CDR1 GTSNPN, CDR2 SVGIG (reference sequence). The CDR3 length is 16 residues. V was shortened by 2 bases and J by 7 bases, with 21 bases between the two germline ends.

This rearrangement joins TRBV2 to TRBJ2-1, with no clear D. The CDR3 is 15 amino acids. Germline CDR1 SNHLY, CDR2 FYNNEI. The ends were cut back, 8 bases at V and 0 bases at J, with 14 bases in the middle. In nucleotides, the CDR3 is TGTGCCAGCCAGCAGGAGATTAGCTCCTACAATGAGCAGTTCTTC. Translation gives CASQQEISSYNEQFF.

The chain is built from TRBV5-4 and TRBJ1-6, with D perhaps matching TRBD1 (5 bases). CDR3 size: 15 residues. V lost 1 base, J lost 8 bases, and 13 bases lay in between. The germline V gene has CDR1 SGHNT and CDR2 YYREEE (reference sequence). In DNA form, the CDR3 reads TGTGCCAGCAGCTTGACCGGGGGTGGCGATTCACCCCTCCACTTT. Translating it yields CASSLTGGGDSPLHF.

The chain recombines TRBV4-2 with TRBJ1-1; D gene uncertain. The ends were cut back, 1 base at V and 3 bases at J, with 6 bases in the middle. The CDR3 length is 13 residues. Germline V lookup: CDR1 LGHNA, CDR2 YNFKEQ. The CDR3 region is CASSQGSYTEAFF. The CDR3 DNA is TGTGCCAGCAGCCAAGGTTCCTACACTGAAGCTTTCTTT.

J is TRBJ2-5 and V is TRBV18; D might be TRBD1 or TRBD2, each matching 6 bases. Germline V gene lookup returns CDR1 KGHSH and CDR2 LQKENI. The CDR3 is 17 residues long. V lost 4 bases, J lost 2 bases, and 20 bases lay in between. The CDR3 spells CASSLLKGGNPQETQYF. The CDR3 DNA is TGTGCCAGCTCACTTCTAAAGGGGGGCAACCCTCAAGAGACCCAGTACTTC.

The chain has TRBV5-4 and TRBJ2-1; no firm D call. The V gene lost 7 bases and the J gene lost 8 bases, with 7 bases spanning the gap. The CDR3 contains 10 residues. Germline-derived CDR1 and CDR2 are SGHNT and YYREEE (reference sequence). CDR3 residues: CASGYDEQFF. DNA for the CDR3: TGTGCCAGCGGATATGATGAGCAGTTCTTC.

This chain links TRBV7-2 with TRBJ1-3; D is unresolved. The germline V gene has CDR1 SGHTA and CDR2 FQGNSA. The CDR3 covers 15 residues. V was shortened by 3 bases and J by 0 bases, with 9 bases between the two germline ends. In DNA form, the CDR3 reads TGTGCCAGCAGCTTTGACGGGTACTCTGGAAACACCATATATTTT. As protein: CASSFDGYSGNTIYF.

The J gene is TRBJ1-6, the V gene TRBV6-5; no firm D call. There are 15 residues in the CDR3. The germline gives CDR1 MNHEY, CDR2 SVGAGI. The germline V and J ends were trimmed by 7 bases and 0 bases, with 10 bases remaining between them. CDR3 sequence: CASNFQSSYNSPLHF. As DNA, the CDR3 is TGTGCCAGCAACTTTCAGAGCTCCTATAATTCACCCCTCCACTTT.

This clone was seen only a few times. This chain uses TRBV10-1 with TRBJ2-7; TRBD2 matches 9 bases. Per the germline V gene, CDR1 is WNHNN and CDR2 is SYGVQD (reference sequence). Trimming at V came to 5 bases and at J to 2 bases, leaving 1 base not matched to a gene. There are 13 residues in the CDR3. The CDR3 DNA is TGCGCCAGCAGTCTAGCGGGGACCTACGAGCAGTACTTC. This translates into CASSLAGTYEQYF.

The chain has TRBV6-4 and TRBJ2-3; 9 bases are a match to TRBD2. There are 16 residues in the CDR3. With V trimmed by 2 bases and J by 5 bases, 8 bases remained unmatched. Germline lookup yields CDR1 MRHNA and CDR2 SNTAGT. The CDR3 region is CASSDASSGSKDTQYF. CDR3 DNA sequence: TGTGCCAGCAGTGACGCAAGTAGCGGGAGTAAAGATACGCAGTATTTT.

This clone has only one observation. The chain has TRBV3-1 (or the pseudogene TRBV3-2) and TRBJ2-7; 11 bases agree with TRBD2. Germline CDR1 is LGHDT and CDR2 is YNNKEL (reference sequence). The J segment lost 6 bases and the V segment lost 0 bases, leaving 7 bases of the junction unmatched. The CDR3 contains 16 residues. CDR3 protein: CASSQDSWGLAVEQYF. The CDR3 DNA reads TGTGCCAGCAGCCAAGATTCCTGGGGACTAGCGGTCGAGCAGTACTTC.